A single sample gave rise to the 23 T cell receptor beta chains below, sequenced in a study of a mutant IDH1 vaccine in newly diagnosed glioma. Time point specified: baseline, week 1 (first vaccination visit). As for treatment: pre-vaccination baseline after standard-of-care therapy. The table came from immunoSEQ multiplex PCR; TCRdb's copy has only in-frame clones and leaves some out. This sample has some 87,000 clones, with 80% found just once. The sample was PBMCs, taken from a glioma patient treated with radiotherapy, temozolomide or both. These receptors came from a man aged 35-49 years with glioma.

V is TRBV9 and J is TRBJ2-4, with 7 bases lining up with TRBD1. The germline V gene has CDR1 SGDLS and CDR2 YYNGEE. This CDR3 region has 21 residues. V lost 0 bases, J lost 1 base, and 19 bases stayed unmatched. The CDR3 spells CASSVARAGGLGGEAKNIQYF. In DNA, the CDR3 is TGTGCCAGCAGCGTAGCTAGAGCAGGGGGATTGGGTGGAGAGGCCAAAAACATTCAGTACTTC.

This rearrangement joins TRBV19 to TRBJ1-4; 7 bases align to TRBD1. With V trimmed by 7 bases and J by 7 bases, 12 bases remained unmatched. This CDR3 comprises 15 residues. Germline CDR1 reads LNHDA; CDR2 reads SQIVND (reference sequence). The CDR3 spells CASKLKQGTSEKLFF. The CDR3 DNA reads TGTGCCAGTAAACTCAAACAGGGGACAAGTGAAAAACTGTTTTTT.

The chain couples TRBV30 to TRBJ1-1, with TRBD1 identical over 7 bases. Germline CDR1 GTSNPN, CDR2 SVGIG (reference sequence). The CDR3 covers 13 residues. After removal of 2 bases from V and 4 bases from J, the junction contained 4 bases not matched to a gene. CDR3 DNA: TGTGCCTGGAGTTGGAGGGGGCTCACTGAAGCTTTCTTT. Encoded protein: CAWSWRGLTEAFF.

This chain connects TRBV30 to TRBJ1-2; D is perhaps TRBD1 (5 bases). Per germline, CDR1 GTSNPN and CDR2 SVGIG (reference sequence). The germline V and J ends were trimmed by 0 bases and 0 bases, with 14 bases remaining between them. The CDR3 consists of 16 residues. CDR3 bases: TGTGCCTGGAGTGTAAGGGTGACAGTTTCTAACTATGGCTACACCTTC. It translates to CAWSVRVTVSNYGYTF.

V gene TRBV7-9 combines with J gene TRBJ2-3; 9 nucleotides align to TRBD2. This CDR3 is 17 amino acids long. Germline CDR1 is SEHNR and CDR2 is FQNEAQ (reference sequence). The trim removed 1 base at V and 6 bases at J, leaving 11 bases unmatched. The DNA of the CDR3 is TGTGCCAGCAGCTTAGGATCGACTAGCGGACTCTCCGATACGCAGTATTTT. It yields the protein CASSLGSTSGLSDTQYF. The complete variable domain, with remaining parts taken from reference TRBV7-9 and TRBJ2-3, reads DTGVSQNPRHKITKRGQNVTFRCDPISEHNRLYWYRQTLGQGPEFLTYFQNEAQLEKSRLLSDRFSAERPKGSFSTLEIQRTEQGDSAMYLCASSLGSTSGLSDTQYFGPGTRLTVL.

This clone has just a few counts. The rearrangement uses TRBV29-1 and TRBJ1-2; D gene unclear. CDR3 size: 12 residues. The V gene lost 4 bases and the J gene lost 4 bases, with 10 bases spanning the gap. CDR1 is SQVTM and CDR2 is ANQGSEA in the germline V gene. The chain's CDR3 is CSVGEALYGYTF. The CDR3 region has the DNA TGCAGCGTTGGGGAGGCGCTCTATGGCTACACCTTC.

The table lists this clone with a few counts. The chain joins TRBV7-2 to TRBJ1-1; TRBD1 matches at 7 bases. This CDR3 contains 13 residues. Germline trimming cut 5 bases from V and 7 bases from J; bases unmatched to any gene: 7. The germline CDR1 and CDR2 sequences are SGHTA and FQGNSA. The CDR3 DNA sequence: TGTGCCAGCAGCCACGGGACAGCTGTTGAAGCTTTCTTT. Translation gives CASSHGTAVEAFF.

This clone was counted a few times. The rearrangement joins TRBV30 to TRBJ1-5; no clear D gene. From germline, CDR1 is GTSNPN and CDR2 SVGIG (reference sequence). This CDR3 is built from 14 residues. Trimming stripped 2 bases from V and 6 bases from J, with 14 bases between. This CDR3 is CAWSLGSRSQPQHF. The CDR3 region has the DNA TGTGCCTGGAGTTTGGGTAGTCGGAGTCAGCCCCAGCATTTT. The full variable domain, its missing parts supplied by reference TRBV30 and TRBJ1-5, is SQTIHQWPATLVQPVGSPLSLECTVEGTSNPNLYWYRQAAGRGLQLLFYSVGIGQISSEVPQNLSASRPQDRQFILSSKKLLLSDSGFYLCAWSLGSRSQPQHFGDGTRLSIL.

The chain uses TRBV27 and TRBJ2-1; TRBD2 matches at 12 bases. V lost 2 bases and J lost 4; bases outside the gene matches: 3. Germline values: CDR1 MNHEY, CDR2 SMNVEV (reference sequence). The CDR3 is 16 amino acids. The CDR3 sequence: CASSLTSGGLYNEQFF. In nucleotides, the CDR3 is TGTGCCAGCAGTTTAACTAGCGGGGGGCTATACAATGAGCAGTTCTTC.

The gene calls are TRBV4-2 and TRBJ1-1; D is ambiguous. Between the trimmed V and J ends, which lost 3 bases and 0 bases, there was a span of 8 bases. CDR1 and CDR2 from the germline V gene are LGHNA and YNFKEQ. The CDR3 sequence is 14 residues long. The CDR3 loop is CASSQAGLNTEAFF. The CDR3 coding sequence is TGTGCCAGCAGCCAGGCCGGACTGAACACTGAAGCTTTCTTT.

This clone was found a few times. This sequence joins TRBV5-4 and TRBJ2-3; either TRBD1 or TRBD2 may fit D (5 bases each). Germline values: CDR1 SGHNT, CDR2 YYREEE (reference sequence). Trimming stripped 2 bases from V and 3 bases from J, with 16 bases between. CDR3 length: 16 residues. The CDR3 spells CASSFDRDWGTDTQYF. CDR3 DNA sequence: TGTGCCAGCAGCTTTGATCGGGATTGGGGGACAGATACGCAGTATTTT.

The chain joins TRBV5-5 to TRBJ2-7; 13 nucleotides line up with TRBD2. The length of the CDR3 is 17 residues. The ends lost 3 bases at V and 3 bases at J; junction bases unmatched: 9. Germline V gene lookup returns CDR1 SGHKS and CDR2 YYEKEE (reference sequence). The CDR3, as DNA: TGTGCCAGCAGCTCACTAGCGGGAGGGCTTTCGGGCTACGAGCAGTACTTC. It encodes CASSSLAGGLSGYEQYF. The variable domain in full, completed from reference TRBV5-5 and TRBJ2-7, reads DAGVTQSPTHLIKTRGQQVTLRCSPISGHKSVSWYQQVLGQGPQFIFQYYEKEERGRGNFPDRFSARQFPNYSSELNVNALLLGDSALYLCASSSLAGGLSGYEQYFGPGTRLTVT.

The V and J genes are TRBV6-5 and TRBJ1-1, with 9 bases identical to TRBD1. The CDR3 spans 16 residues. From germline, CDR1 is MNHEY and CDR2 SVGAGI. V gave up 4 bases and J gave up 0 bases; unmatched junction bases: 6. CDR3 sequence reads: CASSSTGGAVNTEAFF. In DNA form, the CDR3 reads TGTGCCAGCAGTTCCACAGGGGGCGCCGTGAACACTGAAGCTTTCTTT.

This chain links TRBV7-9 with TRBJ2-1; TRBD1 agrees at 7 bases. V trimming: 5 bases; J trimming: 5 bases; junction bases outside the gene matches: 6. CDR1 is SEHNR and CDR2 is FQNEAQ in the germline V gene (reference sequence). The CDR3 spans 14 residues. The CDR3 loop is CASSTETGHNEQFF. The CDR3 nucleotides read TGTGCCAGCAGCACTGAGACAGGGCACAATGAGCAGTTCTTC.

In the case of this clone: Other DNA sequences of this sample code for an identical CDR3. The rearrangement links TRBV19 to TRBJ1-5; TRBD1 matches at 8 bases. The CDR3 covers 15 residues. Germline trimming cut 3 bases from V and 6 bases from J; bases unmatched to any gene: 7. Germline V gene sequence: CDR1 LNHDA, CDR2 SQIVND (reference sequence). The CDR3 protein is CASSIPRGRIQPQHF. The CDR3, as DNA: TGTGCCAGTAGTATCCCCAGGGGGCGGATTCAGCCCCAGCATTTT.

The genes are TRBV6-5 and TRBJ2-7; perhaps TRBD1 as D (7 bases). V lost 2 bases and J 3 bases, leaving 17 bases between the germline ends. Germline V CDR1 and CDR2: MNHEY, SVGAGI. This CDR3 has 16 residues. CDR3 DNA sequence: TGTGCCAGCAGTTACGGGCAGGGGGGAAGGAGCTACGAGCAGTACTTC. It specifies CASSYGQGGRSYEQYF.

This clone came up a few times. This CDR3 is CASRGDRLNTEAFF. The CDR3 DNA reads TGTGCCAGCAGAGGGGACAGACTGAACACTGAAGCTTTCTTT. V gene TRBV2 combines with J gene TRBJ1-1; 7 bases align to TRBD1. Germline CDR1 is SNHLY and CDR2 is FYNNEI. V shed 6 bases, J shed 0 bases, and the junction held 4 bases outside the gene matches. The CDR3 has 14 amino acids. The full variable domain, its missing parts supplied by reference TRBV2 and TRBJ1-1, is EPEVTQTPSHQVTQMGQEVILRCVPISNHLYFYWYRQILGQKVEFLVSFYNNEISEKSEIFDDQFSVERPDGSNFTLKIRSTKLEDSAMYFCASRGDRLNTEAFFGQGTRLTVV.

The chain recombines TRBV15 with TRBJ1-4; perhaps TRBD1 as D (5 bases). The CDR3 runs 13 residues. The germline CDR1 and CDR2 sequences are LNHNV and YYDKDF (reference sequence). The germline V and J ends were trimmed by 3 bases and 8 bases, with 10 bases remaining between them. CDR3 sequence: CATSRGDSEKLFF. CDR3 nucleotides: TGTGCCACCAGCAGGGGGGATTCGGAAAAACTGTTTTTT.

DNA for the CDR3: TGTGCCAGCAGTCCGCCACCAACAGGGACCGGGGAGCTGTTTTTT. It translates to CASSPPPTGTGELFF. The rearrangement uses TRBV27 and TRBJ2-2; perhaps TRBD1 as D (6 bases). V was pared by 5 bases and J by 5 bases, with 15 bases between. Looked up from germline, CDR1 is MNHEY and CDR2 is SMNVEV (reference sequence). CDR3 length equals 15 residues.

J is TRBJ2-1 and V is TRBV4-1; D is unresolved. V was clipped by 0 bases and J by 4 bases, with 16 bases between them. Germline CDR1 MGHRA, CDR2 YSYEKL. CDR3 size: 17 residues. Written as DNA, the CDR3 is TGCGCCAGCAGCCAAGATCCCCGTGGCCATTCATACAATGAGCAGTTCTTC. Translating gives CASSQDPRGHSYNEQFF.

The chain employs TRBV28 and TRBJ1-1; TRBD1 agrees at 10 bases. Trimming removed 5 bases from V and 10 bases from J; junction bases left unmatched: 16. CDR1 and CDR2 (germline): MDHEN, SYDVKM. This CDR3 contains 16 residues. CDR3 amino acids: CASSPIPGQGYVGAFF. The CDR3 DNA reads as TGTGCCAGCAGTCCTATTCCGGGACAGGGGTATGTAGGAGCTTTCTTT.

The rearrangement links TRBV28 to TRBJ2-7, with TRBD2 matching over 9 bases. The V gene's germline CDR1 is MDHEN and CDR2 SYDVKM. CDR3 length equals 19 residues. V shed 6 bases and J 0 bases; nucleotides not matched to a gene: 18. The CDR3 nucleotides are TGTGCCAGCAGCCAACCTCTTGCTAGCGGGACTAGGGGCTCCTACGAGCAGTACTTC. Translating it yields CASSQPLASGTRGSYEQYF.

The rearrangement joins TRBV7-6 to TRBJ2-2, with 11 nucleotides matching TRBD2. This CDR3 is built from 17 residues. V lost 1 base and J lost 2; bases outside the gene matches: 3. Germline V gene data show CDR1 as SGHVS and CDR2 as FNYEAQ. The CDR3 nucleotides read TGTGCCAGCAGCTTAGGGGGGACTAGCGGTAACACCGGGGAGCTGTTTTTT. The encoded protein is CASSLGGTSGNTGELFF.